This TCR beta chain originates from a study of CD8+ T cells in alopecia areata. The authors extracted RNA and reverse transcribed it into cDNA as the sequencing template. Clones were read by immunoSEQ multiplex PCR, and TCRdb kept only the in-frame ones, dropping some. Found here are 90,000 to 150,000 clones, more than 40% of them singletons; the top ten hold around 0.46%. Treatment here: oral pan-JAK inhibitor, 5-10 mg twice daily. Study results and caveats: Higher clonality than in normal scalp was seen in lesional scalp, especially alopecia totalis/universalis.

About this clone itself: Its target is unknown.

Trimming took 4 bases from V and 6 from J, leaving 11 bases between them. Germline V gives CDR1 LNHNV, CDR2 YYDKDF (reference sequence). This CDR3 is built from 13 residues. This TCR was recovered from a human donor with alopecia areata. The sequencing here drew on CD4+ T cells sorted from blood, taken at week 4, from a patient treated with tofacitinib. The chain couples TRBV15 to TRBJ2-3; D ambiguous. CDR3: CATSKSFQDTQYF. The CDR3 DNA follows: TGTGCCACCAGCAAGAGTTTTCAGGATACGCAGTATTTT. The full variable domain, its missing parts supplied by reference TRBV15 and TRBJ2-3, is DAMVIQNPRYQVTQFGKPVTLSCSQTLNHNVMYWYQQKSSQAPKLLFHYYDKDFNNEADTPDNFQSRRPNTSFCFLDIRSPGLGDTAMYLCATSKSFQDTQYFGPGTRLTVL.